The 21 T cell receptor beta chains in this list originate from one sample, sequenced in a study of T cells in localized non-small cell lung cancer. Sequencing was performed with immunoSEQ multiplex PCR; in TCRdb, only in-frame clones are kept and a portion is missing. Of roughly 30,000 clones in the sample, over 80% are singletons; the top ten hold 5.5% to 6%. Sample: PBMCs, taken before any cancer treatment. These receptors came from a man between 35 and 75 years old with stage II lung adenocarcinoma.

The CDR3 is CASSRDTYGYTF. The CDR3 nucleotides read TGTGCCAGCAGCCGTGACACCTATGGCTACACCTTC. The V gene is TRBV7-2, the J gene TRBJ1-2; no firm D call. This CDR3 spans 12 amino acids. The germline V gene encodes CDR1 SGHTA and CDR2 FQGNSA. The V end was cut by 5 bases, the J end by 4 bases, with 8 bases between.

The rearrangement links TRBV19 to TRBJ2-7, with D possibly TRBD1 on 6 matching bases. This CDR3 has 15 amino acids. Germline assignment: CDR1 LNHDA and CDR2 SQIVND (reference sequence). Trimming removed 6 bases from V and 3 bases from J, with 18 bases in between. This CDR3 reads CASRERQAGGYEQYF. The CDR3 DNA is TGTGCCAGTAGAGAGAGACAGGCTGGAGGCTACGAGCAGTACTTC.

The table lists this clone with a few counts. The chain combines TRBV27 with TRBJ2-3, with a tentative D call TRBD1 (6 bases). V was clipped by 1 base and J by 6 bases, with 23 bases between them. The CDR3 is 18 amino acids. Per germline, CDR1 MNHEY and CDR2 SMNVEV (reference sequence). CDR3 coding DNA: TGTGCCAGCAGTTTATACTATGGGACAAGGATCCAGGGGGATACGCAGTATTTT. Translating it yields CASSLYYGTRIQGDTQYF.

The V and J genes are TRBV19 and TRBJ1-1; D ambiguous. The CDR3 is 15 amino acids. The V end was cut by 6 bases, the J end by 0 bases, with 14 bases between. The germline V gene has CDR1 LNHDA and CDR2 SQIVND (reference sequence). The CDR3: CASRGPRQLNTEAFF. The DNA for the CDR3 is TGTGCCAGTAGGGGCCCAAGGCAGTTGAACACTGAAGCTTTCTTT. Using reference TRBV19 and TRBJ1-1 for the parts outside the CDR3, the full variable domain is DGGITQSPKYLFRKEGQNVTLSCEQNLNHDAMYWYRQDPGQGLRLIYYSQIVNDFQKGDIAEGYSVSREKKESFPLTVTSAQKNPTAFYLCASRGPRQLNTEAFFGQGTRLTVV.

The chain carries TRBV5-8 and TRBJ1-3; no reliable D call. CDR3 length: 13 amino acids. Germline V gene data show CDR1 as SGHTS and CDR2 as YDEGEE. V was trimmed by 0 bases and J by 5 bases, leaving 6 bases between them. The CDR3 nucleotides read TGTGCCAGCAGCTTGGACCTTCGAAACACCATATATTTT. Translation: CASSLDLRNTIYF.

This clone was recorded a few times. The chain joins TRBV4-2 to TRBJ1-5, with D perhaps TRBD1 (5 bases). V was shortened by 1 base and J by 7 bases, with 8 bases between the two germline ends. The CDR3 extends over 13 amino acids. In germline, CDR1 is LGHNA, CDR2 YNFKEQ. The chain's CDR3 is CASSQGDEQPQHF. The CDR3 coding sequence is TGTGCCAGCAGCCAAGGGGACGAACAGCCCCAGCATTTT.

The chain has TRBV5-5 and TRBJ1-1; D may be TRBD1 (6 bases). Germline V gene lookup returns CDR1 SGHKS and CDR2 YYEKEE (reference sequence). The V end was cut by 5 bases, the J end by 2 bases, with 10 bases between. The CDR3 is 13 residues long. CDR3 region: CASSHRVNTEAFF. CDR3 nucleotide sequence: TGTGCCAGCAGTCACAGGGTAAACACTGAAGCTTTCTTT.

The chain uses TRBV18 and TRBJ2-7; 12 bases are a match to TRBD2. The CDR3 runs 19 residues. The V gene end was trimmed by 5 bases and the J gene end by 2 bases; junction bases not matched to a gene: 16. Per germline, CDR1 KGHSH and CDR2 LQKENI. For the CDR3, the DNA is TGTGCCAGCTCAAGCTTTCCGGGACTAGCGGGCCTTGGGGCCTACGAGCAGTACTTC. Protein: CASSSFPGLAGLGAYEQYF. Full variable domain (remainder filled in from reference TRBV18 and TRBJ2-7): NAGVMQNPRHLVRRRGQEARLRCSPMKGHSHVYWYRQLPEEGLKFMVYLQKENIIDESGMPKERFSAEFPKEGPSILRIQQVVRGDSAAYFCASSSFPGLAGLGAYEQYFGPGTRLTVT.

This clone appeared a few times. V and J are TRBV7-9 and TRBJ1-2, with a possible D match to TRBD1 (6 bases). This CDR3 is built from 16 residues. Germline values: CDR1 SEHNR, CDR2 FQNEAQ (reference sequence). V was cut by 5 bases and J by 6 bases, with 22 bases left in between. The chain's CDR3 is CASSPRTRQAVDGYTF. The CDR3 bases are TGTGCCAGCAGCCCTCGGACCAGACAGGCGGTGGATGGCTACACCTTC. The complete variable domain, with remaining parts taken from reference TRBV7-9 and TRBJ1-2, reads DTGVSQNPRHKITKRGQNVTFRCDPISEHNRLYWYRQTLGQGPEFLTYFQNEAQLEKSRLLSDRFSAERPKGSFSTLEIQRTEQGDSAMYLCASSPRTRQAVDGYTFGSGTRLTVV.

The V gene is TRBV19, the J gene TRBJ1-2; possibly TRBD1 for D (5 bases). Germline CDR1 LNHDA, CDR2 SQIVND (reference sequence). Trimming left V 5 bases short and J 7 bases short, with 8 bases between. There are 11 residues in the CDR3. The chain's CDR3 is CASSPGRGYTF. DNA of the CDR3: TGTGCCAGTAGTCCGGGACGTGGCTACACCTTC.

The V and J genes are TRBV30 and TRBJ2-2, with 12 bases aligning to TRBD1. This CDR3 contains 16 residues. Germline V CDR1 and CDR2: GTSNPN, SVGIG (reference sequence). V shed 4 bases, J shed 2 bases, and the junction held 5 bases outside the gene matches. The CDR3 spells CAWMGQGARNTGELFF. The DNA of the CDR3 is TGTGCCTGGATGGGACAGGGGGCGAGAAACACCGGGGAGCTGTTTTTT.

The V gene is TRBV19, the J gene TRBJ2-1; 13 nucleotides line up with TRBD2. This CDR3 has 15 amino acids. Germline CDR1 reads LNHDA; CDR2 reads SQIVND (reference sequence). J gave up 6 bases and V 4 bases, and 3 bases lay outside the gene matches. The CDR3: CASSKLAGGLNEQFF. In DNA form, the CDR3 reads TGTGCCAGTAGTAAACTAGCGGGAGGGCTCAATGAGCAGTTCTTC.

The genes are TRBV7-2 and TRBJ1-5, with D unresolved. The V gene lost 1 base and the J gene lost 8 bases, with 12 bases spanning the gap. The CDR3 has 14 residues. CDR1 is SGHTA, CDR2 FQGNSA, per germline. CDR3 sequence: CASSLDYGFEPQHF. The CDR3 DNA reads TGTGCCAGCAGCTTAGATTATGGCTTCGAGCCCCAGCATTTT.

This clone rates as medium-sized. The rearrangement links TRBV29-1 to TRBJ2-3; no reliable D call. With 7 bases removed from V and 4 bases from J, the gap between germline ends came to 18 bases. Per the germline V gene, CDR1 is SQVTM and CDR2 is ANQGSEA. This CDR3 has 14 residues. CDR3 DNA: TGCAGCGCCGCTAAAGGGCGTATCCCAGATACGCAGTATTTT. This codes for CSAAKGRIPDTQYF.

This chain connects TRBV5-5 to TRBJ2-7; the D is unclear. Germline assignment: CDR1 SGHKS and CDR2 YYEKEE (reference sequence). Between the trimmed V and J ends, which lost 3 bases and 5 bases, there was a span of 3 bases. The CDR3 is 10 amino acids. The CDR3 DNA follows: TGTGCCAGCAGCTACAACGAGCAGTACTTC. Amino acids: CASSYNEQYF. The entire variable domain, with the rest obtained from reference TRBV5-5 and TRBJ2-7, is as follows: DAGVTQSPTHLIKTRGQQVTLRCSPISGHKSVSWYQQVLGQGPQFIFQYYEKEERGRGNFPDRFSARQFPNYSSELNVNALLLGDSALYLCASSYNEQYFGPGTRLTVT.

DNA for the CDR3: TGCGCCAGCAGCATAGGACTAGCGGGGACCTACGAGCAGTACTTC. Translated, it gives CASSIGLAGTYEQYF. The chain is built from TRBV5-1 and TRBJ2-7; TRBD2 aligns across 12 bases. Germline CDR1 is SGHRS and CDR2 is YFSETQ. The CDR3 is made up of 15 amino acids. V was pared by 4 bases and J by 2 bases, with 4 bases of the junction left unmatched. Full variable domain (missing parts from reference TRBV5-1 and TRBJ2-7): KAGVTQTPRYLIKTRGQQVTLSCSPISGHRSVSWYQQTPGQGLQFLFEYFSETQRNKGNFPGRFSGRQFSNSRSEMNVSTLELGDSALYLCASSIGLAGTYEQYFGPGTRLTVT.

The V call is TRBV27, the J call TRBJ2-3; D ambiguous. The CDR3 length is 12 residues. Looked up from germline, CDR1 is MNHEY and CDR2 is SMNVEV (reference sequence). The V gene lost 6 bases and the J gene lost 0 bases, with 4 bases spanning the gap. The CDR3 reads CASRPSTDTQYF. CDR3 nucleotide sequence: TGTGCCAGCAGGCCTAGCACAGATACGCAGTATTTT.

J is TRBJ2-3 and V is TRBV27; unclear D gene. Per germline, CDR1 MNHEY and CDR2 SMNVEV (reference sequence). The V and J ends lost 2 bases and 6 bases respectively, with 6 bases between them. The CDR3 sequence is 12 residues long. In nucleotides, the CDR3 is TGTGCCAGCAGTTTACTGGGGGATACGCAGTATTTT. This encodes CASSLLGDTQYF.

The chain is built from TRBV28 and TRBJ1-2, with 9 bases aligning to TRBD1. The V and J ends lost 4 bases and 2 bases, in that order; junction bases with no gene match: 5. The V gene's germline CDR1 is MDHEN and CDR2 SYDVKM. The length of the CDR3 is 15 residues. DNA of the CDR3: TGTGCCAGCAGTTCGCGGGACAGGGCAAACTATGGCTACACCTTC. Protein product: CASSSRDRANYGYTF.

CDR3 loop: CASSRWVSGRARDEQFF. DNA for the CDR3: TGTGCCAGTAGTAGGTGGGTGAGCGGGAGGGCCAGAGATGAGCAGTTCTTC. This sequence joins TRBV19 and TRBJ2-1; 10 positions agree with TRBD2. Germline loops: CDR1 LNHDA, CDR2 SQIVND (reference sequence). The ends lost 4 bases at V and 8 bases at J; junction bases unmatched: 14. CDR3 size: 17 residues.

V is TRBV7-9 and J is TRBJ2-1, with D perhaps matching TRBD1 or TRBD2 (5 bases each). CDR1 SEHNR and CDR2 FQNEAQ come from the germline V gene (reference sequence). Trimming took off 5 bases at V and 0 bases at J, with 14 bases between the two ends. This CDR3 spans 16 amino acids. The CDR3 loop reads CASSPLGGSSYNEQFF. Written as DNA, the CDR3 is TGTGCCAGCAGCCCCCTTGGGGGAAGCTCCTACAATGAGCAGTTCTTC.